This T cell receptor beta chain originates from a study of cytomegalovirus exposure and HLA in healthy donors. This CDR3 has 12 residues. V shed 3 bases and J 10 bases; nucleotides not matched to a gene: 3. In germline, CDR1 is SEHNR, CDR2 FQNEAQ (reference sequence). About this clone: What it recognizes is unknown.

Study observations and caveats: Subsequent analysis found a tendency for first-cohort TCR clusters to co-occur within the 120 or so validation repertoires.

Repertoires were generated with immunoSEQ multiplex PCR, while TCRdb's copy carries only in-frame clones and drops some. The sample lists about 180,000 clones; approximately 81% were seen once. Sequenced material: PBMCs. The chain has TRBV7-9 and TRBJ1-1, with 9 positions matching TRBD1. The receptor was derived from a man aged 18 to 35 in good health and CMV-seropositive. This CDR3 reads CASSFSQGAAFF. Here the CDR3 DNA reads TGTGCCAGCAGCTTCTCACAGGGGGCAGCTTTCTTT.